The 30 T cell receptor beta chains listed next were all sequenced from one sample in a study of cytomegalovirus exposure and HLA in healthy donors. In the PCR, 60 Vbeta and 13 Jbeta primers were used. Sequenced by immunoSEQ multiplex PCR; TCRdb stores in-frame clones only, minus some. The data contain about 160,000 clones, 80% to 85% of them seen just once; the ten biggest clones take up approximately 2%. The source material was PBMCs. The receptors originated from a young man in good health and CMV-seronegative.

This clone was detected only once. The junction does not match germline at one end; this may be a read error. The rearrangement uses TRBV28 and TRBJ2-1, with TRBD2 as a possible D gene (6 bases). Germline CDR1 MDHEN, CDR2 SYDVKM. The CDR3 length is 11 residues. The CDR3 reads CASSWAEGRVF. In DNA, the CDR3 is TGTGCCAGCAGTTGGGCGGAGGGTCGCGTCTTC. The full variable domain, completed using reference TRBV28 and TRBJ2-1, is DVKVTQSSRYLVKRTGEKVFLECVQDMDHENMFWYRQDPGLGLRLIYFSYDVKMKEKGDIPEGYSVSREKKERFSLILESASTNQTSMYLCASSWAEGRVFGPGTRLTVL.

This clone was seen only once. The chain employs TRBV15 and TRBJ2-2, with TRBD2 identical over 12 bases. The CDR3 spans 19 residues. Trimming cost V 4 bases and J 4 bases; bases outside gene matches: 13. Germline V lookup: CDR1 LNHNV, CDR2 YYDKDF (reference sequence). CDR3 DNA sequence: TGTGCCACCAGCATGCCTCCGGGACTAGCGGGCCCGGGCACCGGGGAGCTGTTTTTT. Residues: CATSMPPGLAGPGTGELFF.

CDR3 DNA: TGTGCCAGCAGCCTCCGGGACAGGGCGGAAGAGACCCAGTACTTC. Its translation is CASSLRDRAEETQYF. The chain combines TRBV7-9 with TRBJ2-5, with 9 nucleotides matching TRBD1. Germline CDR1 is SEHNR and CDR2 is FQNEAQ (reference sequence). This CDR3 contains 15 residues. With 5 bases clipped from V and 3 bases from J, the junction kept 7 bases outside the gene matches.

This sequence joins TRBV10-3 and TRBJ1-2; TRBD1 aligns across 8 bases. The CDR3 contains 16 residues. CDR1 is ENHRY, CDR2 SYGVKD, per germline. V gave up 0 bases and J gave up 0 bases; unmatched junction bases: 3. CDR3: CAISESQGASNYGYTF. The CDR3 bases are TGTGCCATCAGTGAGTCGCAGGGGGCCTCTAACTATGGCTACACCTTC.

The V call is TRBV28, the J call TRBJ2-2, with 7 bases matching TRBD2. Germline assignment: CDR1 MDHEN and CDR2 SYDVKM. CDR3 length: 14 amino acids. V shed 10 bases, J shed 6 bases, and the junction held 11 bases outside the gene matches. The DNA for the CDR3 is TGTGCCACCGGGGGGTCCACGGACCCCGGGGAGCTGTTTTTT. It codes for CATGGSTDPGELFF.

V gene TRBV4-3 combines with J gene TRBJ1-3; D call uncertain. V shed 0 bases and J shed 7 bases, with 16 bases lying between them. CDR1 is LGHNA, CDR2 YSLEER, per germline. The CDR3 length is 16 residues. CDR3 protein: CASSQDLLGRYNTIYF. CDR3 coding DNA: TGCGCCAGCAGCCAAGATCTCTTAGGGAGGTACAACACCATATATTTT.

The CDR3 is CASSLARAGHEQYF. The CDR3 coding sequence is TGTGCCAGCAGCTTGGCCAGGGCCGGGCACGAGCAGTACTTC. V gene TRBV5-4 combines with J gene TRBJ2-7, with a weak D call TRBD1 (5 bases). Germline values: CDR1 SGHNT, CDR2 YYREEE (reference sequence). The CDR3 totals 14 residues. V lost 0 bases and J lost 5, with 12 bases in between.

The chain combines TRBV5-8 with TRBJ1-1; D unresolved. In germline, CDR1 is SGHTS, CDR2 YDEGEE. This CDR3 is 13 amino acids long. The germline V and J ends were trimmed by 3 bases and 11 bases, with 17 bases remaining between them. The CDR3 DNA is TGTGCCAGCAGCTGGTCGGGTAGTCCGTCGGCTTTCTTT. This translates into CASSWSGSPSAFF.

V and J are TRBV19 and TRBJ1-3, with D unresolved. The CDR3 is 12 residues long. The germline V gene encodes CDR1 LNHDA and CDR2 SQIVND (reference sequence). V dropped 6 bases and J dropped 3 bases, with 6 bases sitting between them. This chain's CDR3 is CASSLRGNTIYF. CDR3 DNA sequence: TGTGCCAGTAGCTTGCGTGGAAACACCATATATTTT. Drawing the rest from reference TRBV19 and TRBJ1-3, the complete variable domain is DGGITQSPKYLFRKEGQNVTLSCEQNLNHDAMYWYRQDPGQGLRLIYYSQIVNDFQKGDIAEGYSVSREKKESFPLTVTSAQKNPTAFYLCASSLRGNTIYFGEGSWLTVV.

The rearrangement joins TRBV4-3 to TRBJ2-2; D perhaps matches TRBD2 (5 bases). The CDR3 has 15 residues. The ends were cut back, 0 bases at V and 4 bases at J, with 9 bases in the middle. CDR1 and CDR2 from the germline V gene are LGHNA and YSLEER. This chain's CDR3 is CASSQDRLATGELFF. The CDR3 coding sequence is TGCGCCAGCAGCCAAGATCGGCTAGCCACCGGGGAGCTGTTTTTT.

The gene calls are TRBV28 and TRBJ1-5, with no clear D. This CDR3 spans 13 amino acids. Germline V gives CDR1 MDHEN, CDR2 SYDVKM. V lost 6 bases and J lost 0, with 6 bases in between. The CDR3 is CASRIYSNQPQHF. CDR3 DNA: TGTGCCAGCAGGATCTATAGCAATCAGCCCCAGCATTTT.

This clone has a single count. Germline is not matched at one junction end, which may reflect a read error. Other nucleotide sequences from this sample produce the same CDR3. The rearrangement links TRBV9 to TRBJ1-2; TRBD1 might be the D (6 bases). The CDR3 totals 16 residues. Germline V gives CDR1 SGDLS, CDR2 YYNGEE. The CDR3 DNA is TGTGCCAGTAGCGTCGGTGGGACACCCGACGCGGATGGCTACACCTTC. Translation: CASSVGGTPDADGYTF.

The DNA of the CDR3 is TGCGCCAGCAGCCCAGGGACAGGTGGTGGCTACACCTTC. Translating it yields CASSPGTGGGYTF. This chain links TRBV5-1 with TRBJ1-2; 8 nucleotides line up with TRBD1. After removal of 4 bases from V and 7 bases from J, the junction contained 6 bases not matched to a gene. CDR1 is SGHRS and CDR2 is YFSETQ in the germline V gene. CDR3 size: 13 residues.

The chain links TRBV30 to TRBJ2-2; 7 bases map to TRBD1. The CDR3 is 14 residues long. V gave up 7 bases and J gave up 7 bases; unmatched junction bases: 12. The V gene's germline CDR1 is GTSNPN and CDR2 SVGIG (reference sequence). The CDR3 reads CASLGRGHSGELFF. The CDR3 DNA reads TGTGCCTCCCTCGGAAGGGGGCATAGCGGGGAGCTGTTTTTT.

The chain uses TRBV7-2 and TRBJ2-1, with 9 nucleotides matching TRBD2. CDR3 length: 17 residues. The germline V gene encodes CDR1 SGHTA and CDR2 FQGNSA. The J segment lost 2 bases and the V segment lost 5 bases, leaving 10 bases of the junction unmatched. CDR3 nucleotide sequence: TGTGCCAGCAGCAAACGAACTAGCGGGCTTACCTACAATGAGCAGTTCTTC. Residues: CASSKRTSGLTYNEQFF. The complete variable domain, with remaining parts taken from reference TRBV7-2 and TRBJ2-1, reads GAGVSQSPSNKVTEKGKDVELRCDPISGHTALYWYRQSLGQGLEFLIYFQGNSAPDKSGLPSDRFSAERTGGSVSTLTIQRTQQEDSAVYLCASSKRTSGLTYNEQFFGPGTRLTVL.

The rearrangement uses TRBV30 and TRBJ1-5; D remains ambiguous. Germline lookup yields CDR1 GTSNPN and CDR2 SVGIG (reference sequence). CDR3 size: 13 residues. V was shortened by 2 bases and J by 1 base, with 6 bases between the two germline ends. The CDR3 DNA reads TGTGCCTGGAGTACGACAAGCAATCAGCCCCAGCATTTT. Its protein product is CAWSTTSNQPQHF.

The rearrangement joins TRBV29-1 to TRBJ2-5; tentative D call: TRBD1 (6 bases). The V end was cut by 7 bases, the J end by 3 bases, with 15 bases between. Germline V gene lookup returns CDR1 SQVTM and CDR2 ANQGSEA. CDR3 length: 13 residues. Here the CDR3 DNA reads TGCAGCGCCCCATGGGCAGGGGAAGAGACCCAGTACTTC. Protein: CSAPWAGEETQYF.

This chain uses TRBV2 with TRBJ2-7; possibly TRBD1 for D (6 bases). The CDR3 covers 13 residues. V was clipped by 2 bases and J by 3 bases, with 8 bases between them. Germline loops: CDR1 SNHLY, CDR2 FYNNEI. CDR3 nucleotide sequence: TGTGCCAGCAGTGAAAGCAGGGGCTACGAGCAGTACTTC. Protein sequence: CASSESRGYEQYF.

J is TRBJ1-5 and V is TRBV4-1; 8 bases line up with TRBD1. Germline CDR1 MGHRA, CDR2 YSYEKL. The V gene end was trimmed by 0 bases and the J gene end by 7 bases; junction bases not matched to a gene: 5. CDR3 size: 15 residues. The CDR3 DNA sequence: TGCGCCAGCAGCCAAGATCTAACAGGGGGGCAGCCCCAGCATTTT. This translates into CASSQDLTGGQPQHF.

The V call is TRBV5-4, the J call TRBJ1-3, with 7 positions matching TRBD1. The CDR3 is 14 residues long. Germline V CDR1 and CDR2: SGHNT, YYREEE (reference sequence). The J segment lost 4 bases and the V segment lost 4 bases, leaving 5 bases of the junction unmatched. The CDR3 region has the DNA TGTGCCAGCAGCGAGACAGGGAAAGGAAACACCATATATTTT. It yields the protein CASSETGKGNTIYF.

Only one count was recorded for this clone. This chain joins TRBV7-9 and TRBJ1-2; 7 bases map to TRBD1. This CDR3 spans 14 amino acids. V lost 5 bases and J lost 5; bases outside the gene matches: 8. The germline V gene has CDR1 SEHNR and CDR2 FQNEAQ (reference sequence). CDR3 sequence (DNA): TGTGCCAGCAGCCCAAGGACAGGCTTTTATGGCTACACCTTC. Translating it yields CASSPRTGFYGYTF.

The gene calls are TRBV5-1 and TRBJ2-1; 9 nucleotides align to TRBD2. The trim removed 6 bases at V and 2 bases at J, leaving 12 bases unmatched. Germline V gives CDR1 SGHRS, CDR2 YFSETQ. The CDR3 is 17 residues long. The CDR3 loop is CASTPVGLAGAYNEQFF. CDR3 coding DNA: TGCGCCAGCACCCCGGTGGGATTAGCGGGAGCCTACAATGAGCAGTTCTTC.

This chain joins TRBV7-9 and TRBJ2-7; D may be TRBD1 (6 bases). V lost 5 bases, J lost 6 bases, and 11 bases lay in between. This CDR3 region has 12 residues. Germline loops: CDR1 SEHNR, CDR2 FQNEAQ (reference sequence). The CDR3 region is CASSITGLEQYF. The CDR3 DNA reads TGTGCCAGCAGCATCACAGGGCTCGAGCAGTACTTC.

This chain joins TRBV29-1 and TRBJ2-7; D might be TRBD1 (6 bases). V lost 2 bases to trimming and J lost 4 bases, with 12 bases between them. The germline V gene has CDR1 SQVTM and CDR2 ANQGSEA. CDR3 size: 13 residues. The CDR3 bases are TGCAGCGTTGAAACTGGCAGGGGTTACGAGCAGTACTTC. Translated, it gives CSVETGRGYEQYF.

This chain uses TRBV18 with TRBJ2-2; 7 bases map to TRBD1. The CDR3 spans 13 residues. CDR1 is KGHSH and CDR2 is LQKENI in the germline V gene. V gave up 8 bases and J gave up 5 bases; unmatched junction bases: 5. DNA of the CDR3: TGTGCCAGCGCAGACAGGGCGACCGGGGAGCTGTTTTTT. Translated: CASADRATGELFF.

This chain links TRBV7-2 with TRBJ1-5, with 9 bases identical to TRBD1. This CDR3 comprises 13 residues. The trim removed 4 bases at V and 7 bases at J, leaving 2 bases unmatched. Germline V gene sequence: CDR1 SGHTA, CDR2 FQGNSA. The CDR3 DNA sequence: TGTGCCAGCAGCTACAGGGGGCAGCAGCCCCAGCATTTT. Residues: CASSYRGQQPQHF.

The gene calls are TRBV25-1 and TRBJ2-3; 10 bases map to TRBD2. Germline lookup yields CDR1 MGHDK and CDR2 SYGVNS. CDR3 size: 16 residues. Losses at the gene ends were 4 bases for V and 2 bases for J; bases not matched to a gene: 6. CDR3 protein: CASSGASGGPTDTQYF. CDR3 sequence (DNA): TGTGCCAGCAGTGGCGCTAGCGGGGGCCCCACAGATACGCAGTATTTT.

This clone was picked up a small number of times. The V and J genes are TRBV21-1 and TRBJ2-3; TRBD2 is the table's D call and was not checked against the DNA. TRBV21-1 is tagged as a pseudogene. The CDR3 consists of 12 residues. The CDR3 loop is CASRLLPDTQYF. The DNA of the CDR3 is TGTGCCAGCAGACTACTACCAGATACGCAGTATTTT.

The gene calls are TRBV28 and TRBJ2-4; 7 bases align to TRBD2. The J segment lost 5 bases and the V segment lost 2 bases, leaving 9 bases of the junction unmatched. The CDR3 is 16 residues long. The germline V gene encodes CDR1 MDHEN and CDR2 SYDVKM. CDR3 loop: CASSLRASGSQNIQYF. The CDR3, as DNA: TGTGCCAGCAGTTTACGGGCTAGCGGTAGCCAAAACATTCAGTACTTC.

The chain is built from TRBV7-2 and TRBJ2-5; TRBD2 aligns across 8 bases. Germline V lookup: CDR1 SGHTA, CDR2 FQGNSA. V was pared by 7 bases and J by 2 bases, with 6 bases of the junction left unmatched. This CDR3 has 14 amino acids. The CDR3 spells CASTHSGVQETQYF. DNA for the CDR3: TGTGCCAGCACGCATAGCGGGGTTCAAGAGACCCAGTACTTC. Drawing the rest from reference TRBV7-2 and TRBJ2-5, the complete variable domain is GAGVSQSPSNKVTEKGKDVELRCDPISGHTALYWYRQSLGQGLEFLIYFQGNSAPDKSGLPSDRFSAERTGGSVSTLTIQRTQQEDSAVYLCASTHSGVQETQYFGPGTRLLVL.